The 9 T cell receptor beta chains listed next were all sequenced from one sample in a study of blood T cell repertoires in COVID-19 (TCRdb year 2020). The receptor library was made with the immunoSEQ multiplex PCR assay. TCRdb limited this immuneACCESS table to in-frame rearrangements with V and J called. A share of clones is missing; checked studies link under half to unresolved V genes, and the rest is unexplained. This sample gives 400,000 to 550,000 clones in total; 75% to 90% of them show up just once. The ten largest clones represent 4% to 5.5% of the sample. Material for sequencing was peripheral blood. The receptors here all came from a woman aged 25 to 39 with acute or convalescent COVID-19.

J is TRBJ2-3 and V is TRBV3-1 (or the pseudogene TRBV3-2); 11 nucleotides align to TRBD2. The CDR3 has 16 amino acids. The junction had 5 bases not matched to a gene; V was cut back by 2 bases and J by 4 bases. In germline, CDR1 is LGHDT, CDR2 YNNKEL (reference sequence). CDR3 bases: TGTGCCAGCAGCCAAAGCTCTAGCGGGGGGTCAGATACGCAGTATTTT. As protein: CASSQSSSGGSDTQYF.

The rearrangement joins TRBV19 to TRBJ1-2, with 7 bases that match TRBD1. CDR1 is LNHDA, CDR2 SQIVND, per germline (reference sequence). The V gene end was trimmed by 1 base and the J gene end by 7 bases; junction bases not matched to a gene: 9. CDR3 size: 15 residues. This CDR3 reads CASSIGTGLWSGYTF. The CDR3 DNA reads TGTGCCAGTAGTATAGGGACAGGCCTCTGGAGTGGCTACACCTTC.

Concerning this clone itself: This may arise from a read error, as a much more abundant clone is one base away. CDR3 residues: CASSSGTGGFYEQYF. CDR3 nucleotides: TGTGCCAGCAGTTCCGGGACAGGGGGGTTCTACGAGCAGTACTTC. The rearrangement uses TRBV2 and TRBJ2-7; 11 nucleotides line up with TRBD1. V trimming: 5 bases; J trimming: 3 bases; junction bases outside the gene matches: 6. CDR1 and CDR2 (germline): SNHLY, FYNNEI. The CDR3 is 15 amino acids.

V and J are TRBV27 and TRBJ2-1; maybe TRBD2 (6 bases). The CDR3 is 17 amino acids. Germline lookup yields CDR1 MNHEY and CDR2 SMNVEV (reference sequence). Trimming stripped 2 bases from V and 5 bases from J, with 19 bases between. The CDR3 DNA is TGTGCCAGCAGTTTACGGATCAGGTCGGGGGTACACAATGAGCAGTTCTTC. Protein: CASSLRIRSGVHNEQFF.

The rearrangement links TRBV2 to TRBJ2-5; 10 bases map to TRBD2. Unmatched junction bases numbered 9, after V lost 6 bases and J lost 5 bases. Germline V gene data show CDR1 as SNHLY and CDR2 as FYNNEI. CDR3 length: 15 residues. This CDR3 reads CASSPTGTSVETQYF. CDR3 DNA: TGTGCCAGCAGCCCAACCGGGACTAGCGTTGAGACCCAGTACTTC.

This clone appeared a single time. CDR3 sequence (DNA): TGTGCCAGCAGTCGATTGGGCGTACCAAATTACGAGCAGTACTTC. Translating gives CASSRLGVPNYEQYF. The V and J genes are TRBV7-2 and TRBJ2-7, with D unresolved. CDR1 is SGHTA, CDR2 FQGNSA, per germline. The CDR3 loop spans 15 amino acids. V was pared by 6 bases and J by 4 bases, with 19 bases between. The whole variable domain, filled in from reference TRBV7-2 and TRBJ2-7, reads GAGVSQSPSNKVTEKGKDVELRCDPISGHTALYWYRQSLGQGLEFLIYFQGNSAPDKSGLPSDRFSAERTGGSVSTLTIQRTQQEDSAVYLCASSRLGVPNYEQYFGPGTRLTVT.

The chain employs TRBV30 and TRBJ1-2, with TRBD1 identical over 9 bases. V was pared by 8 bases and J by 4 bases, with 14 bases of the junction left unmatched. CDR3 length: 15 amino acids. Per germline, CDR1 GTSNPN and CDR2 SVGIG (reference sequence). The CDR3 DNA reads as TGTGCCCGAGGCTCAGGACAGGGGACGGGCTATGGCTACACCTTC. It specifies CARGSGQGTGYGYTF. Supplemented by reference TRBV30 and TRBJ1-2, the full variable domain reads SQTIHQWPATLVQPVGSPLSLECTVEGTSNPNLYWYRQAAGRGLQLLFYSVGIGQISSEVPQNLSASRPQDRQFILSSKKLLLSDSGFYLCARGSGQGTGYGYTFGSGTRLTVV.

The chain is built from TRBV10-2 and TRBJ2-1; tentative D call: TRBD1 (5 bases). Between the trimmed V and J ends, which lost 2 bases and 6 bases, there was a span of 11 bases. The CDR3 contains 14 residues. Germline V gene sequence: CDR1 WSHSY, CDR2 SAAADI. Here the CDR3 reads CASSERQGGNEQFF. In DNA form, the CDR3 reads TGCGCCAGCAGTGAGCGGCAGGGCGGCAATGAGCAGTTCTTC.

The gene calls are TRBV4-2 and TRBJ1-5, with 8 bases lining up with TRBD1. Germline V gene sequence: CDR1 LGHNA, CDR2 YNFKEQ. The J segment lost 2 bases and the V segment lost 2 bases, leaving 5 bases of the junction unmatched. There are 16 residues in the CDR3. The CDR3 spells CASSQSDRGGNQPQHF. In DNA form, the CDR3 reads TGTGCCAGCAGCCAATCTGACAGGGGAGGCAATCAGCCCCAGCATTTT.